The present T cell receptor (beta chain) was sequenced within a study of T cell clones after liver transplantation. Study as a whole: Subjects received no induction therapy and standard immunosuppression until randomization at 12-24 months post-transplant. Study conclusions and caveats: Compared with third party-reactive sequences, donor-reactive ones declined more, independent of withdrawal success.

This CDR3 has 18 amino acids. Germline-derived CDR1 and CDR2 are MDHEN and SYDVKM. V lost 5 bases, J lost 5 bases, and 19 bases stayed unmatched. The protocol was immunoSEQ multiplex PCR, while the TCRdb copy is restricted to in-frame clones and leaves out a portion. The sample shows 65,000 to 70,000 clones, 90% to 95% of them seen only once. A word on this clone: The antigen remains undetermined.

This chain joins TRBV28 and TRBJ2-5; TRBD2 agrees at 8 bases. The source is a human patient who received a liver transplant. Some T cells may be the graft donor's. The sample was CD4+ T cells from blood, taken about 26 months after liver transplant. CDR3 protein: CASSVRSPLLGGRETQYF. The CDR3 DNA reads as TGTGCCAGCAGTGTCAGATCCCCACTACTAGGCGGGAGGGAGACCCAGTACTTC.